The 18 T cell receptor beta chains listed next were all sequenced from one sample in a study of glioma-infiltrating T cells (dated by TCRdb to the mid-2010s). Sequencing relied on an Illumina MiSeq. The iRepertoire nested amplicon-rescue multiplex PCR (arm-PCR) platform was used to amplify TCR alpha and beta CDR3 regions from RNA. TCRdb handled the public reads itself, with Q25 trimming in fastp and clone calling in MiXCR, and kept productive beta chains. Merged by CDR3 protein, the rows form single entries marked with the most common genes and DNA. The sample includes about 110,000 distinct CDR3 sequences, with around a quarter observed a single time. The ten most abundant clones make up around a third of the sample. Sequencing was done on a sample of glioma tissue, nonneoplastic brain tissue, or PBMCs (not recorded which). The receptors come from a human donor with low-grade glioma or glioblastoma, undergoing nonglioma brain surgery, or in good health (not recorded which).

Comment on this clonotype: Germline and junction disagree at one end, which may indicate a read error. The CDR3 coding sequence is TGCAGCGCTCCGTATTCTAGCGGGACGGCCACCGGGGATCTGTTTTTT. Translating it yields CSAPYSSGTATGDLFF. The genes are TRBV20-1 and TRBJ2-2; 9 nucleotides line up with TRBD2. The germline CDR1 and CDR2 sequences are DFQATT and SNEGSKA (reference sequence). The CDR3 spans 16 residues.

This chain connects TRBV29-1 to TRBJ2-3; D is perhaps TRBD2 (10 bases). The CDR3 spans 18 residues. The V gene's germline CDR1 is SQVTM and CDR2 ANQGSEA. Trimming stripped 5 bases from V and 1 base from J, with 25 bases between. The CDR3 loop reads CSVHRGRGLAGGTDTQYF. CDR3 coding DNA: TGCAGCGTTCACAGGGGGCGCGGGCTAGCGGGAGGCACAGATACGCAGTATTTT.

This chain uses TRBV5-1 with TRBJ2-3; TRBD2 is a possible D gene (6 bases). The V and J ends lost 0 bases and 10 bases respectively, with 15 bases between them. This CDR3 is built from 14 residues. CDR1 SGHRS and CDR2 YFSETQ come from the germline V gene. This chain's CDR3 is CASSLEAGSDSQYF. In DNA, the CDR3 is TGCGCCAGCAGCTTGGAAGCGGGCAGTGATTCGCAGTATTTT.

There are many counts of this clonotype. The chain uses TRBV9 and TRBJ2-1; no clear D gene. Trimming shortened V by 4 bases and J by 0 bases, and 14 bases separated the two germline ends. CDR1 and CDR2 from the germline V gene are SGDLS and YYNGEE. This CDR3 region has 16 residues. In DNA form, the CDR3 reads TGTGCCAGCAGCCCCCAAGGGAAAAGCTCCTACAATGAGCAGTTCTTC. This encodes CASSPQGKSSYNEQFF.

This clonotype was counted ten times or more. The chain employs TRBV2 and TRBJ1-2, with 11 nucleotides matching TRBD1. The CDR3 has 17 amino acids. The germline CDR1 and CDR2 sequences are SNHLY and FYNNEI. V lost 1 base to trimming and J lost 8 bases; unmatched junction nucleotides: 12. CDR3 DNA: TGTGCCAGCAGTGAAGTGTATCGAGGACAGGGGGCGCAAGGCTACACCTTC. Residues: CASSEVYRGQGAQGYTF.

This clonotype was observed at least ten times. This rearrangement joins TRBV2 to TRBJ1-6, with 11 bases identical to TRBD1. This CDR3 has 16 residues. CDR1 and CDR2 (germline): SNHLY, FYNNEI. Unmatched junction bases numbered 9, after V lost 6 bases and J lost 8 bases. This CDR3 reads CASRKNRDRGYSPLHF. The DNA of the CDR3 is TGTGCCAGCAGGAAAAACCGGGACAGGGGGTATTCACCCCTCCACTTT.

There are many counts of this clonotype. The genes are TRBV29-1 and TRBJ1-1; D gene ambiguous. The V gene's germline CDR1 is SQVTM and CDR2 ANQGSEA. The ends were cut back, 6 bases at V and 11 bases at J, with 19 bases in the middle. The CDR3 is made up of 12 amino acids. The CDR3 DNA follows: TGCAGCGTCACGGTGGGATTGGATGACGCTTTCTTT. Residues: CSVTVGLDDAFF. The whole variable domain, filled in from reference TRBV29-1 and TRBJ1-1, reads SAVISQKPSRDICQRGTSLTIQCQVDSQVTMMFWYRQQPGQSLTLIATANQGSEATYESGFVIDKFPISRPNLTFSTLTVSNMSPEDSSIYLCSVTVGLDDAFFGQGTRLTVV.

This clonotype appeared many times. The rearrangement joins TRBV14 to TRBJ1-2; 8 nucleotides match TRBD1. The ends lost 1 base at V and 3 bases at J; junction bases unmatched: 7. Germline V gene lookup returns CDR1 SGHDN and CDR2 FVKESK. The CDR3 loop spans 16 amino acids. The CDR3 DNA sequence: TGTGCCAGCAGCCAAGTCTCAACAGGGGGATACTATGGCTACACCTTC. Translating gives CASSQVSTGGYYGYTF.

This clonotype appeared a few times. J is TRBJ2-1 and V is TRBV29-1; TRBD1 matches 11 bases. This CDR3 contains 12 residues. Germline CDR1 SQVTM, CDR2 ANQGSEA. The V segment lost 7 bases and the J segment 6 bases; nucleotides outside the gene matches: 2. For the CDR3, the DNA is TGCAGCGGGGACAGGGGGGCCAATGAGCAGTTCTTC. As protein: CSGDRGANEQFF.

The chain recombines TRBV27 with TRBJ2-1; TRBD2 matches 12 bases. This CDR3 spans 14 amino acids. Germline V gene sequence: CDR1 MNHEY, CDR2 SMNVEV (reference sequence). The CDR3 here is CVSSLAGGLNEQFF. The CDR3, as DNA: TGTGTTAGCAGTCTAGCGGGGGGGCTTAATGAGCAGTTCTTC.

This clonotype occurred many times. This chain connects TRBV27 to TRBJ1-3; possibly TRBD1 for D (6 bases). Germline values: CDR1 MNHEY, CDR2 SMNVEV (reference sequence). The CDR3 has 20 amino acids. The V end lost 5 bases, the J end lost 0 bases, and 26 bases lay between the germline ends. The chain's CDR3 is CASSVSLRDIPTRSGNTIYF. Here the CDR3 DNA reads TGTGCCAGCAGTGTCAGTCTCCGGGACATACCAACTCGCTCTGGAAACACCATATATTTT.

Of note for this clonotype: Germline and junction disagree at one end, which may indicate a read error. This chain uses TRBV6-2 or TRBV6-3 with TRBJ2-1, with 7 bases identical to TRBD2. CDR1 MNHEY and CDR2 SVGEGT come from the germline V gene. This CDR3 spans 16 amino acids. In DNA, the CDR3 is TGTTCCAGCAGTTACTCCATAGTGGGGGGGTACAATGAGCAGTTCTTC. Amino acid sequence: CSSSYSIVGGYNEQFF.

This clonotype was found many times. The chain links TRBV5-1 to TRBJ2-7, with TRBD2 matching over 8 bases. J lost 0 bases, V lost 4 bases, and 12 bases had no gene match. The CDR3 length is 17 residues. Germline V lookup: CDR1 SGHRS, CDR2 YFSETQ. In nucleotides, the CDR3 is TGCGCCAGCAGCCCTGTGACTAGCGAGGCAAGCTCCTACGAGCAGTACTTC. Translation: CASSPVTSEASSYEQYF.

In the case of this clonotype: One end of the junction does not line up with germline, which may come from a read error. This sequence joins TRBV6-1 and TRBJ1-3; possible D gene TRBD1, 5 bases. In germline, CDR1 is MNHNS, CDR2 SASEGT. The CDR3 totals 15 residues. Here the CDR3 reads CSRSLDGDSGTTIYF. CDR3 nucleotide sequence: TGTTCCAGAAGTCTTGACGGGGACTCTGGAACCACCATATATTTT.

The chain links TRBV29-1 to TRBJ2-1; 7 positions match TRBD2. CDR1 and CDR2 from the germline V gene are SQVTM and ANQGSEA. V was clipped by 0 bases and J by 7 bases; unmatched bases: 6. CDR3 length: 14 residues. CDR3 sequence (DNA): TGCAGCGTTGAAGATGGGAGGGCCCGTAATGAGCAGTTCTTC. Amino acids: CSVEDGRARNEQFF.

This clonotype was counted at least ten times. This chain joins TRBV27 and TRBJ1-5; a weak D match, TRBD1 (6 bases). From germline, CDR1 is MNHEY and CDR2 SMNVEV (reference sequence). The CDR3 runs to 16 residues. V was trimmed by 5 bases and J by 0 bases, leaving 14 bases between them. In DNA form, the CDR3 reads TGTGCCAGCAGTCCGTTCGGACAGTATAGCAATCAGCCCCAGCATTTT. Its protein product is CASSPFGQYSNQPQHF.

Worth noting for this clonotype: Just one base apart from a much larger clone, this may be a read error. The chain joins TRBV29-1 to TRBJ1-3; possibly TRBD1 for D (5 bases). Germline lookup yields CDR1 SQVTM and CDR2 ANQGSEA. There are 13 residues in the CDR3. For the CDR3, the DNA is TGCAGCGCCTCCAGGGACTCTGGAAACAACATATATTTT. This encodes CSASRDSGNNIYF.

There are many counts of this clonotype. The chain uses TRBV20-1 and TRBJ2-3, with a tentative D call TRBD1 (6 bases). Trimming took off 1 base at V and 2 bases at J, with 7 bases between the two ends. The CDR3 has 13 residues. Germline-derived CDR1 and CDR2 are DFQATT and SNEGSKA (reference sequence). CDR3 protein: CSARVGATDTQYF. Here the CDR3 DNA reads TGCAGTGCTAGAGTGGGGGCCACAGATACGCAGTATTTT.